This T cell receptor (beta chain) was documented in a study of CD8 T cells in ankylosing spondylitis. TCRdb redid the calling of the 5' RACE reads with MiXCR, one entry per CDR3 protein. This repertoire shows about 540,000 distinct CDR3 sequences, roughly 13% found once; its top ten account for around 6.8%. Whole-study results and caveats: Ankylosing spondylitis blood seemed to carry a telltale TCR beta motif made of several highly homologous variants. Past research had described some motif variants in reactive arthritis synovial fluid and blood.

The CDR3 consists of 11 residues. Germline V CDR1 and CDR2: DFQATT, SNEGSKA (reference sequence). V dropped 5 bases and J dropped 8 bases, with 10 bases sitting between them. A note on this clonotype: Its cognate antigen is unknown.

The gene calls are TRBV20-1 and TRBJ2-1; D not certain. This TCR derives from a male donor with ankylosing spondylitis. The sequenced material came from blood, either unsorted or a sorted T cell fraction (not recorded which). The CDR3 sequence: CSAGRLYEQFF. In nucleotides, the CDR3 is TGCAGTGCTGGCCGTTTATATGAGCAGTTCTTC.